This is a list of T cell receptor beta chains from one sample in a study of T cell clones after liver transplantation. Clones were read by immunoSEQ multiplex PCR, and TCRdb kept only the in-frame ones, dropping some. Seen here are tens of thousands of clones, over 70% observed once, and the top ten hold roughly 15%. The sequences come from CD4+ T cells from blood, collected before liver transplant. Source of these receptors: a human donor who received a liver transplant. CDR3s include the opening cysteine and the closing phenylalanine or tryptophan. D genes are given only for firm matches. The listing skips clone size in some rows; elsewhere it reads once, few, many or a size class.

v_call	d_call	clone_size	j_call	cdr3_nt	cdr3_aa
TRBV5-4	NA	NA	TRBJ1-1	TGTGCCAGCAGCTTGAGCGACCAAAGTGAAGCTTTCTTT	CASSLSDQSEAFF
TRBV7-9	NA	NA	TRBJ2-3	TGTGCCAGCAGCGCGGACAGTTTCCTAGATACGCAGTATTTT	CASSADSFLDTQYF
TRBV18	TRBD1	NA	TRBJ1-3	TGTGCCAGCTCACAAGGGACAGCGAGCTCTGGAAACACCATATATTTT	CASSQGTASSGNTIYF
TRBV30	TRBD1	NA	TRBJ2-7	TGTGCGTGGGACAGGGGAAGCGAGCAGTACTTC	CAWDRGSEQYF
TRBV2	NA	NA	TRBJ2-7	TGTGCCAGCAGTGAACTGGTTGTGGGTGCGGGCGAGCAGTACTTC	CASSELVVGAGEQYF
TRBV25-1	TRBD1	NA	TRBJ2-7	TGTGCCAGCAGGGGACAGGGGTACTCCTACGAGCAGTACTTC	CASRGQGYSYEQYF
TRBV9	NA	NA	TRBJ1-3	TGTGCCAGCAGCTTCGCCCCCGACAGCAGCTCTGGAAACACCATATATTTT	CASSFAPDSSSGNTIYF
TRBV7-2	NA	once	TRBJ2-7	TGTGCCAGCAGCTTAACGTGGGGGGGCCCTTACGAGCAGTACTTC	CASSLTWGGPYEQYF
TRBV18	NA	NA	TRBJ2-7	TGTGCCAGCTCACCCCCGGGTCCAAAGTTGGAGCAGTACTTC	CASSPPGPKLEQYF
TRBV2	NA	NA	TRBJ1-5	TGTGCCAGCAGTGTAACAGTGAATCAGCCCCAGCATTTT	CASSVTVNQPQHF
TRBV11-1	NA	NA	TRBJ2-3	TGTGCCAGCAAACGGGGTAGCGGTGCGTCCGACGGAACGCAGTATTTT	CASKRGSGASDGTQYF
TRBV9	TRBD1	NA	TRBJ2-1	TGTGCCAGCAGCCCCCGGACAGGGTTTTACAATGAGCAGTTCTTC	CASSPRTGFYNEQFF
TRBV9	TRBD1	NA	TRBJ2-7	TGTGCCAGCAGCGTGGGACAGGGGGCCTCCTACGAGCAGTACTTC	CASSVGQGASYEQYF
TRBV19	TRBD1	NA	TRBJ2-6	TGTGCCAGTAGGACAGGGGAAGGGGCCAACGTCCTGACTTTC	CASRTGEGANVLTF
TRBV7-2	NA	once	TRBJ2-3	TGTGCCAGCAGGCGTACTAGAGCTAGCACAGATACGCAGTATTTT	CASRRTRASTDTQYF
TRBV7-9	NA	NA	TRBJ2-5	TGTGCCAGCAGCTTTTCGACAGAGATCGGGACCCAGTACTTC	CASSFSTEIGTQYF
TRBV28	TRBD1	NA	TRBJ1-5	TGTGCCAGCAGTCCCCCCGGGACAGGGGGAGGTTCGCCCCAGCATTTT	CASSPPGTGGGSPQHF
TRBV28	NA	once	TRBJ1-2	TGTGCCAGCAGTTTAGACGGTCGGGGGGCCTATGGCTACACCTTC	CASSLDGRGAYGYTF
TRBV6-5	NA	few	TRBJ2-7	TGTGCCAGCAGTTCCGGACTCCTAGGGACCTACGAGCAGTACTTC	CASSSGLLGTYEQYF
TRBV6-1	TRBD2	few	TRBJ2-3	TGTGCCAGCAGTGAATCGGGACTAGCATCTGATACGCAGTATTTT	CASSESGLASDTQYF
TRBV28	TRBD1	NA	TRBJ1-3	TGTGCCAGCGAGACAGGGACGGGTTATGGAAACACCATATATTTT	CASETGTGYGNTIYF
TRBV28	TRBD2	NA	TRBJ2-1	TGTGCCAGCAGTTTACTAGCGGGGGGCTCCTACAATGAGCAGTTCTTC	CASSLLAGGSYNEQFF
TRBV11-3	TRBD2	NA	TRBJ2-1	TGTGCCAGCAGCTTGTCGCCGGGACTAGCGGACAATGAGCAGTTCTTC	CASSLSPGLADNEQFF
TRBV6-1	NA	NA	TRBJ2-5	TGTGCCAGCAGCCGCGAGCGGATCGAGACCCAGTACTTC	CASSRERIETQYF
TRBV6-1	NA	NA	TRBJ1-5	TGTGCCAGCAGTGTCGGGGATCAGCCCCAGCATTTT	CASSVGDQPQHF
TRBV14	TRBD1	NA	TRBJ2-5	TGTGCCAGCAGCAAAAGACAGGGAGTGGGAGAGACCCAGTACTTC	CASSKRQGVGETQYF
TRBV5-6	TRBD1	NA	TRBJ1-2	TGTGCCAGCACCTTGGACAGGGAAGGAGTCGGCTACACCTTC	CASTLDREGVGYTF
TRBV28	NA	NA	TRBJ2-7	TGTGCCAGCAGTTTGGATGGACACGGGCGATACGAGCAGTACTTC	CASSLDGHGRYEQYF
TRBV27	NA	NA	TRBJ2-1	TGTGCCAGCAGTTTGGGGGGGGCAGGTGAGCAGTTCTTC	CASSLGGAGEQFF
TRBV19	TRBD1	NA	TRBJ2-2	TGTGCCAGTAGTACCCAACAGGGGGCTCGCACCGGGGAGCTGTTTTTT	CASSTQQGARTGELFF
TRBV6-1	TRBD1	NA	TRBJ2-4	TGTGCCAGCAGTGGGGGAGCCCGGACAGGCAAAAACATTCAGTACTTC	CASSGGARTGKNIQYF
TRBV9	TRBD1	NA	TRBJ2-3	TGTGCCAGCAGCGTAGCAGGGGGTAGGCCTAGCACAGATACGCAGTATTTT	CASSVAGGRPSTDTQYF
TRBV27	NA	NA	TRBJ2-7	TGTGCCAGCAGCCCCACACGGGGGGCCTCCTACGAGCAGTACTTC	CASSPTRGASYEQYF
TRBV14	NA	NA	TRBJ1-1	TGTGCCAGCAGCCAAAATGCGGGAGTCACTGAAGCTTTCTTT	CASSQNAGVTEAFF
TRBV7-7	NA	many	TRBJ2-7	TGTGCTAGCAGCCCCCTGTCGGGGTCTTCCTACGAGCAGTACTTC	CASSPLSGSSYEQYF
TRBV2	NA	once	TRBJ1-5	TGTGCCAGCAACATGGGGGGGGGTAGGTCCAATCAGCCCCAGCATTTT	CASNMGGGRSNQPQHF
TRBV4-1	NA	few	TRBJ1-6	TGCGCCAGCAGCCAAGGGCGGTTTAATTCACCCCTCCACTTT	CASSQGRFNSPLHF
TRBV11-2	TRBD1	NA	TRBJ1-3	TGTGCCAGCAGCTTGGCGGGACAGCTCTCTGGAAACACCATATATTTT	CASSLAGQLSGNTIYF
TRBV28	TRBD1	NA	TRBJ1-1	TGTGCCAGCAGGGGAGGGACAGGGGCCCAGAACACTGAAGCTTTCTTT	CASRGGTGAQNTEAFF
TRBV29-1	NA	NA	TRBJ2-5	TGCAGCGCGGGGGAAGGGGGCGCCGAGACCCAGTACTTC	CSAGEGGAETQYF
TRBV27	TRBD1	few	TRBJ1-2	TGTGCCAGCGCTGACAGGGGGCTTTCCTATGGCTACACCTTC	CASADRGLSYGYTF
TRBV2	TRBD1	NA	TRBJ1-5	TGTGCCAGCAGCATTAAGGGACAGGGGCCGTCTAAGCATTTT	CASSIKGQGPSKHF